The rows below give T cell receptor beta chains drawn from one sample of a study of OX40 agonist ivuxolimab in advanced cancers. Sequencing was performed with immunoSEQ multiplex PCR; in TCRdb, only in-frame clones are kept and a portion is missing. The repertoire holds 65,000 to 95,000 clones, with 85% to 90% as singletons. Material: CD4+ or CD8+ T cells sorted from blood, obtained in a trial of the OX40 agonist ivuxolimab. All receptors come from an adult with an advanced solid tumor such as melanoma, head and neck, liver or kidney cancer. Both conserved end residues are part of each CDR3. Fields, in order: D gene, V gene, J gene, clone size, CDR3 DNA, CDR3 protein. A D gene is named only where the DNA matches it firmly. A clone size is listed for some rows: how often the clone was seen (once, few, many), or a class if it is expanded.

>-|TRBV12-5|TRBJ1-5|once
TGTGCTAGTGCGGTTGGGGGGCAGAGCAATCAGCCCCAGCATTTT
CASAVGGQSNQPQHF
>TRBD1|TRBV28|TRBJ1-4|-
TGTGCCAGCAGTTCCTGGACAGGGTTGGAGGAAAAACTGTTTTTT
CASSSWTGLEEKLFF
>-|TRBV13|TRBJ2-1|-
TGTGCCAGCAGCTTTACGGGGGATGGGTCCTACAATGAGCAGTTCTTC
CASSFTGDGSYNEQFF
>-|TRBV7-9|TRBJ1-3|-
TGTGCCAGCAGCTTAGTAGTCGGCAGGTACTCTGGAAACACCATATATTTT
CASSLVVGRYSGNTIYF
>-|TRBV11-2|TRBJ2-1|-
TGTGCCAGCAGCTTAGATTGGGGACATCACAATGAGCAGTTCTTC
CASSLDWGHHNEQFF
>-|TRBV7-6|TRBJ2-3|once
TGTGCCAGCAGTCCGACAGGCACAGATACGCAGTATTTT
CASSPTGTDTQYF
>-|TRBV18|TRBJ2-3|-
TGTGCCAGCTCACCAGTCACAGATACGCAGTATTTT
CASSPVTDTQYF
>-|TRBV5-1|TRBJ1-3|-
TGCGCCAGCAGCGCAAGCCCGGGAGACTCTGGAAACACCATATATTTT
CASSASPGDSGNTIYF
>-|TRBV7-9|TRBJ2-3|-
TGTGCCAGCAGCTTAGGGCAGGACACAGATACGCAGTATTTT
CASSLGQDTDTQYF
>-|TRBV5-8|TRBJ1-4|-
TGTGCCAGCAACCGGGGTTTCACTAATGAAAAACTGTTTTTT
CASNRGFTNEKLFF
>-|TRBV6-1|TRBJ1-5|many
TGTGCCACCCTGTCGGGGGCAGGTGGGGGACAGCCCCAGCATTTT
CATLSGAGGGQPQHF
>-|TRBV7-2|TRBJ2-5|-
TGTGCCAGCAGCTTAGGGCAGATCGTGGGCAGCCAAGAGACCCAGTACTTC
CASSLGQIVGSQETQYF
>TRBD1|TRBV7-9|TRBJ2-7|-
TGTGCCAGCAGTTTAACCCAGGGGGTTCAGGAGCAGTACTTC
CASSLTQGVQEQYF
>-|TRBV7-3|TRBJ2-3|-
TGTGCCAGCAGCTCCGGGCGGGGCGGGGTTTCAGATACGCAGTATTTT
CASSSGRGGVSDTQYF
>-|TRBV7-3|TRBJ1-1|-
TGTGCCAGCAGCCCCGGGACACCGCGTGAAGCTTTCTTT
CASSPGTPREAFF
>TRBD2|TRBV5-1|TRBJ2-5|-
TGCGCCAGCAGCTTGGGCGGGGGGTATGAGACCCAGTACTTC
CASSLGGGYETQYF
>TRBD1|TRBV6-6|TRBJ1-2|-
TGTGCCAGCAGACTCCCCGGACAGGAATTATATGGCTACACCTTC
CASRLPGQELYGYTF
>-|TRBV9|TRBJ2-1|few
TGTGCCAGCAGCGCGGACATCCGCTCCTACAATGAGCAGTTCTTC
CASSADIRSYNEQFF
>TRBD2|TRBV10-1|TRBJ2-2|once
TGCGCCAGCAGTGATAGTGGCCCTAGCGGGGGCAAATGCGCGAACACCGGGGAGCTGTTTTTT
CASSDSGPSGGKCANTGELFF
>TRBD1|TRBV7-2|TRBJ1-6|-
TGTGCCAGCAGCGTTAGTTGGACAGGGGGTTCACCCCCCCACTTT
CASSVSWTGGSPPHF
>-|TRBV7-8|TRBJ2-3|-
TGTGCCAGCAGCTTAGATTGGGAGAGCACAGATACGCAGTATTTT
CASSLDWESTDTQYF
>TRBD1|TRBV11-1|TRBJ1-1|-
TGTGCCAGCAGCGCCGCCCCGGGACAGGGGAACACTGAAGCTTTCTTT
CASSAAPGQGNTEAFF
>-|TRBV28|TRBJ1-4|-
TGTGCCAGCAGTTCAGGGGCAAGGGAAAAACTGTTTTTT
CASSSGAREKLFF
>-|TRBV27|TRBJ1-5|-
TGTGCCAGCAGTTTGCACAGGGATGTGGATAATCAGCCCCAGCATTTT
CASSLHRDVDNQPQHF
>TRBD1|TRBV15|TRBJ2-2|-
TGTGCCACCAGCAGAGAACGGACAGGGGCGTTCGGGGAGCTGTTTTTT
CATSRERTGAFGELFF
>-|TRBV7-2|TRBJ1-1|-
TGTGCCAGCAGATGGACGCCTTCGAACACTGAAGCTTTCTTT
CASRWTPSNTEAFF
>TRBD1|TRBV18|TRBJ1-2|-
TGTGCCAGCTCACCAGGGGGGACAGTCTCTTATGGCTACACCTTC
CASSPGGTVSYGYTF
>TRBD1|TRBV2|TRBJ1-2|few
TGTGCCAGCCAGGCACAGGGGGTTAGGGGAACCTTC
CASQAQGVRGTF
>TRBD1|TRBV2|TRBJ1-1|once
TGTGCCAGCATTGCAGGGGGACTTTCAAACACTGAAGCTTTCTTT
CASIAGGLSNTEAFF
>-|TRBV2|TRBJ2-5|-
TGTGCCAGCAGTGGAGGGGCGACACAAGAGACCCAGTACTTC
CASSGGATQETQYF
>-|TRBV2|TRBJ2-3|-
TGTGCCAGCGGCGACTACCGCACAGATACGCAGTATTTT
CASGDYRTDTQYF
>TRBD1|TRBV9|TRBJ2-7|-
TGTGCCAGCAGCGTGTCCGGGACAGCCTACGAGCAGTACTTC
CASSVSGTAYEQYF
>-|TRBV7-8|TRBJ1-6|once
TGTGCCAGCAGACCAGCGGGCAGGGTGGGTAATTCACCCCTCCACTTT
CASRPAGRVGNSPLHF
>-|TRBV7-9|TRBJ1-2|-
TGTGCCAGCAGCTTACGTGTACTTCAGGGACCGACCAACTATGGCTACACCTTC
CASSLRVLQGPTNYGYTF
>-|TRBV11-2|TRBJ1-2|once
TGTGCCAGCAGCTCGACACCTAACTATGGCTACACCTTC
CASSSTPNYGYTF
>-|TRBV6-1|TRBJ1-1|-
TGTGCCAGCAGTGGGATGGCGACGAACACTGAAGCTTTCTTT
CASSGMATNTEAFF
>-|TRBV7-3|TRBJ2-2|-
TGTGCCAGCAGCCGCCGGGACGGACCCACCGGGGAGCTGTTTTTT
CASSRRDGPTGELFF
>TRBD2|TRBV5-1|TRBJ2-1|-
TGCGCCAGCAGCTTGGTGGGCGGGGGCTCCTACAATGAGCAGTTCTTC
CASSLVGGGSYNEQFF
>-|TRBV7-9|TRBJ1-2|-
TGTGCCAGCAGTCTAGGGGGGGGCGGTTACGGCTACACCTTC
CASSLGGGGYGYTF
>-|TRBV18|TRBJ1-1|-
TGTGCCAGCTCAGGTGGGACGGTCATCACTGAAGCTTTCTTT
CASSGGTVITEAFF
>TRBD1|TRBV15|TRBJ2-5|-
TGTGCCACCAGCCCCCGGACAGGTCCCACAGAGACCCAGTACTTC
CATSPRTGPTETQYF
>-|TRBV6-1|TRBJ1-4|once
TGTGCCAGCAGTCCGCAGGTTCTCGCTAATGAAAAACTGTTTTTT
CASSPQVLANEKLFF
>-|TRBV29-1|TRBJ2-5|-
TGCAGCGTTGTAGAAGGGTCGGAGACCCAGTACTTC
CSVVEGSETQYF
>-|TRBV29-1|TRBJ1-3|-
TGCAGCGTGGGGGAGGTCTCTGGAAACACCATATATTTT
CSVGEVSGNTIYF
>-|TRBV11-2|TRBJ2-5|-
TGTGCCAGCAGCCCAGGTTACCAAGAGACCCAGTACTTC
CASSPGYQETQYF
>-|TRBV5-1|TRBJ2-2|-
TGCGCCAGCACCCGGACGGCAACGAACACCGGGGAGCTGTTTTTT
CASTRTATNTGELFF
>-|TRBV2|TRBJ2-3|once
TGTGCCAGCATTGCTGGAGGGGGGGCGCCAGATACGCAGTATTTT
CASIAGGGAPDTQYF
>TRBD1|TRBV9|TRBJ1-2|few
TGTGCCAGCAGCCCTGGACAGGGGGCAGACTATGGCTACACCTTC
CASSPGQGADYGYTF
>-|TRBV5-5|TRBJ1-5|-
TGTGCCAGCAGCTTGACCCTCAGGGGTGAGCCCCAGCATTTT
CASSLTLRGEPQHF
>-|TRBV10-3|TRBJ2-7|-
TGTGCCACCCTGGACCCCCCAACGGACGAGCAGTACTTC
CATLDPPTDEQYF
>-|TRBV27|TRBJ1-2|-
TGTGCCAGCAGACCCCTCTCTGGGGGGGCGCCGAGAGGCTACACCTTC
CASRPLSGGAPRGYTF
>-|TRBV7-2|TRBJ1-1|-
TGTGCCAGCAGCTTAGACAGGGATGGGTGGGCTTTCTTT
CASSLDRDGWAFF
>-|TRBV4-1|TRBJ1-2|once
TGCGCCAGCAGCCAAGGTCCTGCTACACACTATGGCTACACCTTC
CASSQGPATHYGYTF
>-|TRBV5-1|TRBJ1-2|few
TGCGCCAGCAGCCCCCGGGAGGGAGGGACCTATGGCTACACCTTC
CASSPREGGTYGYTF
>-|TRBV5-6|TRBJ1-1|once
TGTGCCAGCAGCCCAGTGGGCGCGGATGAAGCTTTCTTT
CASSPVGADEAFF
>-|TRBV7-7|TRBJ2-5|-
TGTGCCAGCAGCACCCGGGCCCACCAGAGAGAGACCCAGTACTTC
CASSTRAHQRETQYF
>TRBD1|TRBV7-3|TRBJ1-2|-
TGTGCCAGCTCGACAGGGGACGGTGGCTACACCTTC
CASSTGDGGYTF
>TRBD1|TRBV5-1|TRBJ2-7|-
TGCGCCAGCAGCTTGACAGGGGGGTGGTACGAGCAGTACTTC
CASSLTGGWYEQYF